This T cell receptor (beta chain) was recovered during a study of blood T cell repertoires in COVID-19. This CDR3 region has 18 residues. V was pared by 0 bases and J by 5 bases, with 22 bases between. Germline V gene sequence: CDR1 MGHRA, CDR2 YSYEKL. Generated by immunoSEQ multiplex PCR, the TCRdb table keeps only in-frame clones and is missing some. The sample has around 300,000 clones; 90% are singletons. The chain has TRBV4-1 and TRBJ2-5; D might be TRBD1 (6 bases). The TCR comes from a woman in her late teens or twenties with acute COVID-19. Specimen: PBMCs or T cells enriched from blood (not recorded which). The CDR3 reads CASSQDRGAGDGGETQYF. The DNA of the CDR3 is TGCGCCAGCAGCCAAGATCGAGGGGCAGGGGATGGGGGTGAGACCCAGTACTTC.